What follows are 27 T cell receptor beta chains derived from one specimen sequenced in a study of T-cell memory formation after mild COVID-19. In TCRdb, the 5' RACE reads were re-called with MiXCR into one record per CDR3 protein. The profile shows about 190,000 distinct CDR3 sequences, 15% to 20% of them singletons. The sequencing sample was made of PBMCs or a T cell subset sorted from them (not recorded which). Every receptor here comes from an adult woman who had mild COVID-19 (a few samples of this study predate the infection). Cell type and time point are not known.

In regard to this clonotype: The germline gene is not matched at one end of the junction; a read error may be the cause. This chain uses TRBV20-1 with TRBJ2-3; 9 bases agree with TRBD2. This CDR3 has 15 amino acids. Germline-derived CDR1 and CDR2 are DFQATT and SNEGSKA (reference sequence). In nucleotides, the CDR3 is TGCAGTGCTTTGGGGGGCAAGCGGGGGGCCCTTTTAGTGGATTTT. Protein product: CSALGGKRGALLVDF.

This chain joins TRBV7-9 and TRBJ1-1; perhaps TRBD1 as D (5 bases). The CDR3 runs 15 residues. Trimming removed 4 bases from V and 4 bases from J, with 16 bases in between. The germline V gene has CDR1 SEHNR and CDR2 FQNEAQ (reference sequence). The CDR3: CASSSVPRRGTEAFF. The CDR3 nucleotides read TGTGCCAGCAGCTCCGTCCCTCGGAGGGGCACTGAAGCTTTCTTT.

This clonotype has a handful of counts. This chain's CDR3 is CASSKTGVFREQYF. The CDR3 nucleotides are TGTGCCAGCAGTAAAACAGGGGTCTTCCGCGAGCAGTACTTC. The V call is TRBV6-2 or TRBV6-3, the J call TRBJ2-7, with TRBD1 matching over 7 bases. This CDR3 is 14 amino acids long. V lost 5 bases to trimming and J lost 6 bases; unmatched junction nucleotides: 10. Germline V gene lookup returns CDR1 MNHEY and CDR2 SVGEGT.

This clonotype was picked up a small number of times. This rearrangement joins TRBV7-8 to TRBJ2-1; perhaps D is TRBD1 or TRBD2 (6 bases each). This CDR3 comprises 17 residues. Trimming cost V 4 bases and J 2 bases, with 18 bases left between them. The germline V gene encodes CDR1 SGHVS and CDR2 FQNEAQ. CDR3 bases: TGTGCCAGCAGCTACTCGCATGGGGGGCAAACCTACAATGAGCAGTTCTTC. Its translation: CASSYSHGGQTYNEQFF.

There are many counts of this clonotype. V is TRBV3-1 and J is TRBJ1-2; the D gene is possibly TRBD1 (6 bases). The CDR3 totals 14 residues. V shed 1 base and J shed 6 bases, with 12 bases lying between them. Per the germline V gene, CDR1 is LGHDT and CDR2 is YNNKEL (reference sequence). DNA for the CDR3: TGTGCCAGCAGCCAAGTTGGGGGGCATAATGGCTACACCTTC. Its translation: CASSQVGGHNGYTF.

The table lists this clonotype with many counts. This chain joins TRBV12-3 or TRBV12-4 and TRBJ2-2, with D perhaps matching TRBD2 (6 bases). This CDR3 comprises 13 residues. Trimming shortened V by 6 bases and J by 4 bases, and 9 bases separated the two germline ends. CDR3 in amino acids: CASSPGVTGELFF. The CDR3 DNA reads as TGTGCCAGCAGCCCGGGGGTCACCGGGGAGCTGTTTTTT.

The chain combines TRBV7-8 with TRBJ1-4; TRBD1 aligns across 9 bases. V was clipped by 1 base and J by 0 bases; unmatched bases: 12. The length of the CDR3 is 20 residues. Germline CDR1 reads SGHVS; CDR2 reads FQNEAQ. Here the CDR3 DNA reads TGTGCCAGCAGCTTAGACCTCCGGGACAGGGTCCCGGCAACTAATGAAAAACTGTTTTTT. It yields the protein CASSLDLRDRVPATNEKLFF.

This clonotype was counted between two and nine times. The chain employs TRBV7-8 and TRBJ1-5; D might be TRBD1 (5 bases). V was trimmed by 4 bases and J by 4 bases, leaving 11 bases between them. Germline CDR1 reads SGHVS; CDR2 reads FQNEAQ. The CDR3 length is 14 residues. DNA for the CDR3: TGTGCCAGCAGCTCGACAGAGATAAATCAGCCCCAGCATTTT. This codes for CASSSTEINQPQHF.

This clonotype was detected only a few times. The V and J genes are TRBV5-6 and TRBJ2-7, with 8 bases identical to TRBD2. V shed 1 base, J shed 5 bases, and the junction held 11 bases outside the gene matches. The length of the CDR3 is 16 residues. In germline, CDR1 is SGHDT, CDR2 YYEEEE. CDR3 protein: CASSLFGKREIHEQYF. CDR3 DNA sequence: TGTGCCAGCAGCTTGTTCGGAAAGCGGGAGATACACGAGCAGTACTTC.

This clonotype was seen more than once but under ten times. The gene calls are TRBV5-1 and TRBJ2-3; D perhaps matches TRBD2 (6 bases). The V gene lost 4 bases and the J gene lost 7 bases, with 10 bases spanning the gap. The germline V gene has CDR1 SGHRS and CDR2 YFSETQ. There are 12 residues in the CDR3. The CDR3 coding sequence is TGCGCCAGCAGCCCTGGGAGGTATACGCAGTATTTT. Residues: CASSPGRYTQYF.

This clonotype occurred a few times. The rearrangement links TRBV7-9 to TRBJ2-3; D may be TRBD2 (6 bases). The CDR3 runs 16 residues. Trimming took 5 bases from V and 1 from J, leaving 16 bases between them. Per germline, CDR1 SEHNR and CDR2 FQNEAQ (reference sequence). DNA for the CDR3: TGTGCCAGCAGCGTCACTGGCCCGGGGGGCACAGATACGCAGTATTTT. Translation gives CASSVTGPGGTDTQYF. Variable domain in full (rest from reference TRBV7-9 and TRBJ2-3): DTGVSQNPRHKITKRGQNVTFRCDPISEHNRLYWYRQTLGQGPEFLTYFQNEAQLEKSRLLSDRFSAERPKGSFSTLEIQRTEQGDSAMYLCASSVTGPGGTDTQYFGPGTRLTVL.

Only a few counts were recorded for this clonotype. V gene TRBV5-1 combines with J gene TRBJ1-1; unclear D gene. The CDR3 contains 16 residues. V lost 0 bases to trimming and J lost 0 bases, with 12 bases between them. Germline values: CDR1 SGHRS, CDR2 YFSETQ. Here the CDR3 DNA reads TGCGCCAGCAGCTTGGAAGGAGGAAACATGAACACTGAAGCTTTCTTT. Its protein is CASSLEGGNMNTEAFF.

V gene TRBV6-5 combines with J gene TRBJ1-1; perhaps TRBD1 as D (5 bases). The V end was cut by 5 bases, the J end by 0 bases, with 13 bases between. This CDR3 has 15 residues. The germline V gene has CDR1 MNHEY and CDR2 SVGAGI. CDR3 sequence reads: CASSRTRDLNTEAFF. As DNA, the CDR3 is TGTGCCAGCAGTAGAACTCGGGACCTGAACACTGAAGCTTTCTTT.

V usage is TRBV3-1 and J usage is TRBJ2-3; D may be TRBD2 (6 bases). Germline values: CDR1 LGHDT, CDR2 YNNKEL (reference sequence). Deletions cut 4 bases from V and 0 bases from J, with 11 bases between. This CDR3 region has 15 residues. DNA for the CDR3: TGTGCCAGCAGCCTACTCGGGACTAGCACAGATACGCAGTATTTT. Amino acids: CASSLLGTSTDTQYF.

This clonotype was seen a handful of times. This chain links TRBV12-3 or TRBV12-4 with TRBJ1-1, with D perhaps matching TRBD1 (6 bases). The ends were cut back, 5 bases at V and 7 bases at J, with 23 bases in the middle. The CDR3 runs to 16 residues. In nucleotides, the CDR3 is TGTGCCAGCAGTCAGGACAGCCACCTCGGGGTCATTGAAGCTTTCTTT. Its translation is CASSQDSHLGVIEAFF.

The chain couples TRBV6-5 to TRBJ2-5; TRBD2 is a possible D gene (6 bases). The germline V and J ends were trimmed by 6 bases and 3 bases, with 11 bases remaining between them. The CDR3 has 13 residues. Germline V gene sequence: CDR1 MNHEY, CDR2 SVGAGI. The CDR3 DNA sequence: TGTGCCAGCAGGGAGGGGTCCGAAGAGACCCAGTACTTC. Its translation: CASREGSEETQYF.

This clonotype has more than one count but fewer than ten. This chain joins TRBV7-2 and TRBJ2-7; D gene uncertain. Germline V CDR1 and CDR2: SGHTA, FQGNSA. Trimming took off 4 bases at V and 5 bases at J, with 12 bases between the two ends. The CDR3 is 13 residues long. The CDR3 sequence: CASSSLVVHEQYF. DNA of the CDR3: TGTGCCAGCAGCTCGCTAGTCGTCCACGAGCAGTACTTC.

The chain has TRBV5-4 and TRBJ1-2; D remains ambiguous. Germline CDR1 SGHNT, CDR2 YYREEE (reference sequence). The V gene lost 1 base and the J gene lost 5 bases, with 18 bases spanning the gap. The CDR3 is made up of 16 amino acids. CDR3: CASSLNSLVAVYGYTF. CDR3 nucleotides: TGTGCCAGCAGCTTGAACAGTTTGGTGGCAGTTTATGGCTACACCTTC.

The chain employs TRBV7-8 and TRBJ2-3; D possibly corresponds to TRBD1 (5 bases). V gave up 1 base and J gave up 5 bases, with 10 bases separating them. The CDR3 runs to 14 residues. Per germline, CDR1 SGHVS and CDR2 FQNEAQ. The CDR3 DNA reads TGTGCCAGCAGCTTAGTCAGGGTTGGAGATACGCAGTATTTT. This encodes CASSLVRVGDTQYF.

CDR3 amino acids: CASSYPRQAVGGELFF. In DNA, the CDR3 is TGTGCCAGCAGTTACCCCCGACAGGCTGTGGGCGGGGAGCTGTTTTTT. The rearrangement links TRBV6-6 to TRBJ2-2, with D maybe TRBD1 (6 bases). The CDR3 runs 16 residues. The V gene's germline CDR1 is MNHNY and CDR2 SVGAGI (reference sequence). The V end lost 2 bases, the J end lost 7 bases, and 17 bases lay between the germline ends.

This clonotype was picked up a small number of times. The chain joins TRBV19 to TRBJ2-3; 8 nucleotides agree with TRBD1. V was pared by 3 bases and J by 4 bases, with 3 bases of the junction left unmatched. Germline loops: CDR1 LNHDA, CDR2 SQIVND (reference sequence). The CDR3 has 14 residues. The CDR3 here is CASSIRQGPDTQYF. The CDR3 DNA follows: TGTGCCAGTAGTATCCGACAGGGGCCAGATACGCAGTATTTT.

This clonotype occurred a few times. This sequence joins TRBV9 and TRBJ2-7; TRBD2 is a possible D gene (5 bases). The V and J ends lost 0 bases and 2 bases respectively, with 12 bases between them. Germline V CDR1 and CDR2: SGDLS, YYNGEE. This CDR3 has 15 amino acids. The CDR3 nucleotides are TGTGCCAGCAGCGTAGCTCTTCGGGGTCCCTACGAGCAGTACTTC. This translates into CASSVALRGPYEQYF.

The chain carries TRBV30 and TRBJ1-2; possibly TRBD1 for D (5 bases). Trimming shortened V by 7 bases and J by 5 bases, and 8 bases separated the two germline ends. Germline CDR1 is GTSNPN and CDR2 is SVGIG (reference sequence). The length of the CDR3 is 10 residues. CDR3 amino acids: CASGVYGYTF. The CDR3 DNA sequence: TGTGCCTCGGGGGTGTATGGCTACACCTTC.

The V gene is TRBV5-6, the J gene TRBJ2-3; 8 bases line up with TRBD1. With 1 base clipped from V and 1 base from J, the junction kept 8 bases outside the gene matches. The CDR3 sequence is 17 residues long. Germline V CDR1 and CDR2: SGHDT, YYEEEE. The CDR3 DNA is TGTGCCAGCAGCTTGTCGTTATCAGGGGGCGGCACAGATACGCAGTATTTT. Protein product: CASSLSLSGGGTDTQYF.

This chain uses TRBV6-5 with TRBJ1-1; D not resolved. The V gene lost 7 bases and the J gene lost 6 bases, with 18 bases spanning the gap. This CDR3 is 14 amino acids long. Germline V gene sequence: CDR1 MNHEY, CDR2 SVGAGI. The CDR3 coding sequence is TGTGCCAGCACCTCCCCAAAGGCGGGCTCTGAAGCTTTCTTT. Protein product: CASTSPKAGSEAFF.

Many counts were recorded for this clonotype. The chain joins TRBV6-1 to TRBJ2-2, with D maybe TRBD1 (5 bases). CDR1 and CDR2 from the germline V gene are MNHNS and SASEGT. Trimming took 4 bases from V and 0 from J, leaving 6 bases between them. The CDR3 totals 14 residues. Written as DNA, the CDR3 is TGTGCCAGCAGTGCGACAGCGAACACCGGGGAGCTGTTTTTT. This gives the protein CASSATANTGELFF.

This clonotype was seen a few times. The chain joins TRBV10-3 to TRBJ1-2; no definite D call. The CDR3 contains 14 residues. V was shortened by 3 bases and J by 3 bases, with 11 bases between the two germline ends. Germline lookup yields CDR1 ENHRY and CDR2 SYGVKD. The CDR3 region is CAISDPPGDYGYTF. The CDR3 region has the DNA TGTGCCATCAGTGATCCCCCAGGTGACTATGGCTACACCTTC.